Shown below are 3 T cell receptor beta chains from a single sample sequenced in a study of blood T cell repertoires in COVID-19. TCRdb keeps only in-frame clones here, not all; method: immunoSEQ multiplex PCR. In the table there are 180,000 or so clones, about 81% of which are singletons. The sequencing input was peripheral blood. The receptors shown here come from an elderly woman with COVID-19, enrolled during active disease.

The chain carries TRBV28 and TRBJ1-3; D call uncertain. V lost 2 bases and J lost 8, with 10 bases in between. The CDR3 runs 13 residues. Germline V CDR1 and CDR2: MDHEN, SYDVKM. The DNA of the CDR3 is TGTGCCAGCAGTTTAATCGGGAGACACACCATATATTTT. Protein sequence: CASSLIGRHTIYF.

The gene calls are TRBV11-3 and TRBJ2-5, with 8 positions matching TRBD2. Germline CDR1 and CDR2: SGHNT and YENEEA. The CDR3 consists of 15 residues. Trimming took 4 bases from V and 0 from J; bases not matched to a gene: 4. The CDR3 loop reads CASSSLAGYQETQYF. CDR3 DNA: TGTGCCAGCAGCTCCCTAGCGGGCTACCAAGAGACCCAGTACTTC. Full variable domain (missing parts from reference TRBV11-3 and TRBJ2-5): EAGVVQSPRYKIIEKKQPVAFWCNPISGHNTLYWYLQNLGQGPELLIRYENEEAVDDSQLPKDRFSAERLKGVDSTLKIQPAELGDSAVYLCASSSLAGYQETQYFGPGTRLLVL.

CDR3 protein: CASSLVLSGELFF. The CDR3 nucleotides are TGTGCCAGCAGCTTAGTACTTTCCGGGGAGCTGTTTTTT. The chain joins TRBV11-2 to TRBJ2-2, with D unresolved. CDR1 SGHAT and CDR2 FQNNGV come from the germline V gene. Trimming removed 1 base from V and 6 bases from J, with 6 bases in between. The CDR3 has 13 residues. Full variable domain (missing parts from reference TRBV11-2 and TRBJ2-2): EAGVAQSPRYKIIEKRQSVAFWCNPISGHATLYWYQQILGQGPKLLIQFQNNGVVDDSQLPKDRFSAERLKGVDSTLKIQPAKLEDSAVYLCASSLVLSGELFFGEGSRLTVL.